Shown below are 26 T cell receptor beta chains from a single sample sequenced in a study of blood T cell repertoires in COVID-19. Profiled with immunoSEQ multiplex PCR; TCRdb holds only in-frame clones, not every one. The table has about 230,000 clones, around 88% seen once. Sequenced: PBMCs or T cells enriched from blood (not recorded which). The receptors stem from a woman in her forties with acute COVID-19.

This chain joins TRBV5-1 and TRBJ1-1; the match to TRBD1 covers 9 bases. The CDR3 length is 15 residues. From germline, CDR1 is SGHRS and CDR2 YFSETQ. The J segment lost 3 bases and the V segment lost 0 bases, leaving 3 bases of the junction unmatched. The CDR3 reads CASSLEGQGYTEAFF. The CDR3 DNA reads as TGCGCCAGCAGCTTGGAAGGACAGGGGTACACTGAAGCTTTCTTT.

Concerning this clone: This CDR3 is also generated by other DNA sequences in the sample. CDR3 DNA: TGTGCCAGCAGCTTCAACAGGGACGGCTACACCTTC. It yields the protein CASSFNRDGYTF. The gene calls are TRBV7-9 and TRBJ1-2, with D tentatively TRBD1 (6 bases). This CDR3 has 12 amino acids. The germline V and J ends were trimmed by 3 bases and 8 bases, with 10 bases remaining between them. Looked up from germline, CDR1 is SEHNR and CDR2 is FQNEAQ (reference sequence).

This clone has just one count. The chain couples TRBV6-5 to TRBJ2-3; possible D gene TRBD1, 6 bases. The CDR3 is 15 amino acids. The V and J ends lost 6 bases and 0 bases respectively, with 13 bases between them. Germline V gene sequence: CDR1 MNHEY, CDR2 SVGAGI. The CDR3 here is CASRIGGQSTDTQYF. CDR3 coding DNA: TGTGCCAGCAGAATCGGCGGACAGAGCACAGATACGCAGTATTTT.

The gene calls are TRBV27 and TRBJ2-6; 11 nucleotides align to TRBD1. The CDR3 consists of 20 residues. V trimming: 6 bases; J trimming: 0 bases; junction bases outside the gene matches: 13. CDR1 MNHEY and CDR2 SMNVEV come from the germline V gene (reference sequence). CDR3 in amino acids: CASRNRDRGFGGSGANVLTF. The CDR3 DNA sequence: TGTGCCAGCAGAAACCGGGACAGGGGGTTCGGAGGCTCTGGGGCCAACGTCCTGACTTTC.

The count of this clone is one. The rearrangement joins TRBV3-1 (or the pseudogene TRBV3-2) to TRBJ1-2; TRBD1 aligns across 7 bases. Trimming cost V 6 bases and J 8 bases; bases outside gene matches: 9. The germline V gene has CDR1 LGHDT and CDR2 YNNKEL (reference sequence). The CDR3 is 13 amino acids. As DNA, the CDR3 is TGTGCCAGCAGGGATCAAGGGGGCGCGGGCTACACCTTC. Translating it yields CASRDQGGAGYTF.

The V and J genes are TRBV24-1 and TRBJ1-4; D might be TRBD1 (6 bases). Trimming took off 6 bases at V and 6 bases at J, with 16 bases between the two ends. Germline values: CDR1 KGHDR, CDR2 SFDVKD. The CDR3 is made up of 15 amino acids. The CDR3 region is CATSRWGQRDEKLFF. Here the CDR3 DNA reads TGTGCCACCAGTCGTTGGGGGCAGAGAGATGAAAAACTGTTTTTT.

J is TRBJ2-7 and V is TRBV25-1; weak D call: TRBD1 (6 bases). Germline V gene data show CDR1 as MGHDK and CDR2 as SYGVNS. The CDR3 loop spans 14 amino acids. V was shortened by 6 bases and J by 1 base, with 13 bases between the two germline ends. The CDR3 nucleotides are TGTGCCAGCAGGCCGACAGGACGGTCCTACGAGCAGTACTTC. Protein product: CASRPTGRSYEQYF.

The genes are TRBV7-2 and TRBJ1-5, with a weak D call TRBD1 (5 bases). Trimming removed 4 bases at V and 5 bases at J, with 9 bases between. This CDR3 is 13 amino acids long. Germline V gene lookup returns CDR1 SGHTA and CDR2 FQGNSA. The CDR3 reads CASSYQQDQPQHF. The DNA of the CDR3 is TGTGCCAGCAGCTACCAACAGGATCAGCCCCAGCATTTT.

The rearrangement links TRBV6-5 to TRBJ1-2; 10 positions match TRBD1. V lost 5 bases, J lost 8 bases, and 2 bases stayed unmatched. Germline V gene data show CDR1 as MNHEY and CDR2 as SVGAGI. This CDR3 has 12 amino acids. In nucleotides, the CDR3 is TGTGCCAGCAGTCGGGGACAGGGGGGCTACACCTTC. Amino acid sequence: CASSRGQGGYTF.

The chain is built from TRBV6-5 and TRBJ2-7; TRBD2 is a possible D gene (6 bases). CDR1 and CDR2 (germline): MNHEY, SVGAGI. V lost 0 bases, J lost 4 bases, and 10 bases lay in between. CDR3 size: 14 residues. The CDR3 protein is CASSYSPGLYEQYF. CDR3 nucleotide sequence: TGTGCCAGCAGTTACTCCCCGGGACTGTACGAGCAGTACTTC.

The rearrangement joins TRBV10-2 to TRBJ2-7, with 11 nucleotides matching TRBD2. From germline, CDR1 is WSHSY and CDR2 SAAADI. V was pared by 8 bases and J by 0 bases, with 24 bases of the junction left unmatched. The CDR3 length is 21 residues. Written as DNA, the CDR3 is TGCGCCAGCGAAAGAGGCCCCCCGACAGGACTAGCGGGCTTGGACTCCTACGAGCAGTACGTC. Its protein is CASERGPPTGLAGLDSYEQYV.

The chain is built from TRBV30 and TRBJ1-6; D might be TRBD1 (5 bases). The CDR3 is 14 amino acids. Germline V lookup: CDR1 GTSNPN, CDR2 SVGIG (reference sequence). V shed 0 bases and J shed 6 bases, with 9 bases lying between them. Here the CDR3 reads CAWSVGQGNSPLHF. The CDR3 DNA sequence: TGTGCCTGGAGTGTTGGTCAGGGTAATTCACCCCTCCACTTT.

The rearrangement uses TRBV5-5 and TRBJ2-5, with 10 bases lining up with TRBD1. The CDR3 is made up of 17 amino acids. Germline V gene sequence: CDR1 SGHKS, CDR2 YYEKEE (reference sequence). V gave up 2 bases and J gave up 5 bases; unmatched junction bases: 12. The chain's CDR3 is CASSFEPRTGGGETQYF. For the CDR3, the DNA is TGTGCCAGCAGCTTCGAACCGAGGACAGGGGGTGGGGAGACCCAGTACTTC.

The chain couples TRBV29-1 to TRBJ2-7, with TRBD1 identical over 7 bases. V shed 5 bases, J shed 5 bases, and the junction held 3 bases outside the gene matches. In germline, CDR1 is SQVTM, CDR2 ANQGSEA. This CDR3 region has 11 residues. The CDR3 loop is CSVNRGHEQYF. CDR3 nucleotides: TGCAGCGTTAACAGGGGCCACGAGCAGTACTTC.

This chain connects TRBV3-1 (or the pseudogene TRBV3-2) to TRBJ1-3, with 7 bases lining up with TRBD1. V shed 6 bases, J shed 4 bases, and the junction held 9 bases outside the gene matches. The CDR3 contains 15 residues. Looked up from germline, CDR1 is LGHDT and CDR2 is YNNKEL (reference sequence). DNA for the CDR3: TGTGCCAGCAGTCAGGACAGGTTGTCAGGAAACACCATATATTTT. As protein: CASSQDRLSGNTIYF.

The table lists this clone with a count of one. The chain has TRBV24-1 and TRBJ2-1; D is ambiguous. This CDR3 region has 16 residues. Germline V CDR1 and CDR2: KGHDR, SFDVKD. Deletions cut 2 bases from V and 0 bases from J, with 10 bases between. CDR3 sequence reads: CATSDSTPSSYNEQFF. CDR3 coding DNA: TGTGCCACCAGTGATTCGACTCCGAGCTCCTACAATGAGCAGTTCTTC.

The rearrangement links TRBV29-1 to TRBJ2-1, with D possibly being TRBD2 (5 bases). Germline V gene data show CDR1 as SQVTM and CDR2 as ANQGSEA. Trimming left V 3 bases short and J 6 bases short, with 6 bases between. The CDR3 spans 11 residues. CDR3: CSVDRGNEQFF. The CDR3 nucleotides are TGCAGCGTTGACCGGGGCAATGAGCAGTTCTTC.

V and J are TRBV7-9 and TRBJ1-6, with TRBD1 matching 8 bases. The trim removed 4 bases at V and 10 bases at J, leaving 12 bases unmatched. This CDR3 is 16 amino acids long. Germline CDR1 is SEHNR and CDR2 is FQNEAQ (reference sequence). CDR3 loop: CASSSSRTGSSSPLHF. The DNA of the CDR3 is TGTGCCAGCAGCTCTTCCAGGACAGGGAGTAGCTCACCCCTCCACTTT.

The V call is TRBV7-2, the J call TRBJ2-3; TRBD2 might be the D (6 bases). V was shortened by 5 bases and J by 2 bases, with 11 bases between the two germline ends. The CDR3 covers 14 residues. CDR1 and CDR2 from the germline V gene are SGHTA and FQGNSA. The CDR3 sequence: CASSPRRATDTQYF. The CDR3 DNA reads as TGTGCCAGCAGCCCCCGGAGGGCCACAGATACGCAGTATTTT.

In its sample, this clone was seen once. The chain joins TRBV10-2 to TRBJ2-5, with TRBD1 identical over 8 bases. The CDR3 sequence is 14 residues long. The germline V gene encodes CDR1 WSHSY and CDR2 SAAADI. V lost 6 bases and J lost 4; bases outside the gene matches: 7. The CDR3 sequence: CASSHTGTGETQYF. CDR3 DNA: TGCGCCAGCAGCCATACCGGGACAGGAGAGACCCAGTACTTC.

This sequence joins TRBV18 and TRBJ1-4; D is possibly TRBD1 (6 bases). Looked up from germline, CDR1 is KGHSH and CDR2 is LQKENI. The CDR3 has 16 residues. Between the trimmed V and J ends, which lost 5 bases and 3 bases, there was a span of 16 bases. CDR3 amino acids: CASSSGTPGANEKLFF. CDR3 in DNA: TGTGCCAGCTCATCCGGGACACCCGGGGCTAATGAAAAACTGTTTTTT. The complete variable domain, with remaining parts taken from reference TRBV18 and TRBJ1-4, reads NAGVMQNPRHLVRRRGQEARLRCSPMKGHSHVYWYRQLPEEGLKFMVYLQKENIIDESGMPKERFSAEFPKEGPSILRIQQVVRGDSAAYFCASSSGTPGANEKLFFGSGTQLSVL.

As DNA, the CDR3 is TGTGCCAGCAGCCAACTTGCGGTGAACACTGAAGCTTTCTTT. As protein: CASSQLAVNTEAFF. This sequence joins TRBV3-1 (or the pseudogene TRBV3-2) and TRBJ1-1, with D unresolved. The V and J ends lost 2 bases and 0 bases respectively, with 7 bases between them. Germline assignment: CDR1 LGHDT and CDR2 YNNKEL (reference sequence). This CDR3 spans 14 amino acids.

The chain joins TRBV15 to TRBJ2-3; TRBD1 is a possible D gene (6 bases). The CDR3 extends over 15 amino acids. Per the germline V gene, CDR1 is LNHNV and CDR2 is YYDKDF (reference sequence). V dropped 1 base and J dropped 1 base, with 9 bases sitting between them. CDR3 sequence (DNA): TGTGCCACCAGCAGAGGAGGGGGTGGCACAGATACGCAGTATTTT. It encodes CATSRGGGGTDTQYF.

The chain joins TRBV5-3 to TRBJ1-1, with a possible D match to TRBD1 (6 bases). TRBV5-3 is given ORF status, its function remaining uncertain. The length of the CDR3 is 15 residues. V lost 4 bases to trimming and J lost 5 bases, with 18 bases between them. The CDR3 coding sequence is TGTGCCAGAAGCCTTGCAGGGGAGGGATCGACTGAAGCTTTCTTT. It translates to CARSLAGEGSTEAFF.

V is TRBV9 and J is TRBJ1-2, with D possibly matching TRBD1 (6 bases). Trimming took off 2 bases at V and 4 bases at J, with 9 bases between the two ends. CDR1 is SGDLS and CDR2 is YYNGEE in the germline V gene. This CDR3 contains 13 residues. The CDR3 bases are TGTGCCAGCAGCGTCGAGGGGGTCTATGGCTACACCTTC. It codes for CASSVEGVYGYTF. Full variable domain (remainder filled in from reference TRBV9 and TRBJ1-2): DSGVTQTPKHLITATGQRVTLRCSPRSGDLSVYWYQQSLDQGLQFLIQYYNGEERAKGNILERFSAQQFPDLHSELNLSSLELGDSALYFCASSVEGVYGYTFGSGTRLTVV.

The J gene is TRBJ2-7, the V gene TRBV7-8, with D perhaps TRBD2 (6 bases). The CDR3 is 14 residues long. V was cut by 3 bases and J by 2 bases, with 11 bases left in between. CDR1 is SGHVS and CDR2 is FQNEAQ in the germline V gene. This CDR3 is CASSFYSGPYEQYV. CDR3 nucleotide sequence: TGTGCCAGCAGCTTTTATAGCGGCCCCTACGAGCAGTACGTC.